These T cell receptor beta chains were read from a single sample in a study of response to subunit inactivated influenza vaccine. MiXCR, run by TCRdb on the RT-PCR reads, gives a single entry per CDR3 protein. The table records about 700,000 distinct CDR3 sequences, approximately 15% of them present only once. The sequencing used PBMCs from blood, collected 14 days before vaccination. The receptors were sampled from a man between 45 and 60 years old who received an inactivated influenza vaccine. CDR3s include the opening cysteine and the closing phenylalanine or tryptophan.

v_call	j_call	cdr3_aa
TRBV11-2	TRBJ2-7	CASSRNQGAYEQYF
TRBV3-1	TRBJ2-1	CASSHTSTPNEQFF
TRBV28	TRBJ2-7	CASSLRTGALRSSYEQYF
TRBV6-2/TRBV6-3	TRBJ2-1	CASSYSITDPGTYNEQFF
TRBV27	TRBJ2-1	CASSPLMTGGFYNEQFF
TRBV4-1	TRBJ2-3	CASSQDMGKGSTDTQYF
TRBV20-1	TRBJ2-2	CSATGGMNTGELFF
TRBV29-1	TRBJ2-5	CSVTTGGETQYF
TRBV7-2	TRBJ1-4	CASSTQTGRGEKLFF
TRBV20-1	TRBJ2-5	CSARGDRGSQETQYF
TRBV10-3	TRBJ2-1	CAIRAPGDEQFF
TRBV24-1	TRBJ2-5	CATSDPGSEETQYF
TRBV5-6	TRBJ1-1	CASSLAVEAFF
TRBV6-1	TRBJ2-4	CASSPTSAKNIQYF
TRBV18	TRBJ2-7	CASSPQGGVVTYEQYF
TRBV20-1	TRBJ1-6	CSARDRMGSPLHF
TRBV4-2	TRBJ2-1	CASSQVAGNYNEQFF
TRBV20-1	TRBJ2-1	CSARDLTGGQYNEQFF
TRBV7-9	TRBJ2-1	CATDRSSYNEQFF
TRBV10-3	TRBJ2-3	CAISEKSTDTQYF
TRBV9	TRBJ2-3	CASSSIAGTGWYF
TRBV5-1	TRBJ2-7	CASSLGQAFDEQYF
TRBV10-3	TRBJ2-3	CAISDSEGPRDTQYF
TRBV3-1	TRBJ2-1	CAGSSGDLTYNEQFF
TRBV5-1	TRBJ1-6	CASAHGSEYSPLHF
TRBV4-2	TRBJ2-3	CASSQSGLAGLTDTQYF
TRBV12-3/TRBV12-4	TRBJ2-3	CASSPRRLAGTDTQYF
TRBV12-3/TRBV12-4	TRBJ2-6	CASSYTTGSGANVLTF
TRBV6-2/TRBV6-3	TRBJ2-1	CASSYSKVPGTSGRSYNEQFF
TRBV9	TRBJ1-1	CASSVVLGGNTEAFF
TRBV27	TRBJ2-1	CASSLLGRPRGYNEQFF
TRBV6-2/TRBV6-3	TRBJ1-4	CASRWTNQLFF
TRBV12-3/TRBV12-4	TRBJ2-1	CAVSTSGPYNEQFF
TRBV6-2/TRBV6-3	TRBJ2-2	CASSLGNRATGELFF
TRBV2	TRBJ2-5	CASSEGHRGPLQETQYF
TRBV7-9	TRBJ2-1	CASSLALADYNEQFF
TRBV4-1	TRBJ2-1	CASSQGRGGTRNEQFF
TRBV4-2	TRBJ1-6	CASSQGQNSPLHF
TRBV12-3/TRBV12-4	TRBJ2-2	CASSPGDRVGPVELFF
TRBV5-1	TRBJ2-6	CASSLSTRTGSGANVLTF
TRBV12-3/TRBV12-4	TRBJ1-3	CASKQDIRNTIYF
TRBV20-1	TRBJ2-1	CSVAVGSGSYNEQFF
TRBV6-2/TRBV6-3	TRBJ2-5	CASSGPRQGAGETQYF
TRBV15	TRBJ2-1	CATSIDNRGSYNEQFF
TRBV7-2	TRBJ2-6	CASSPGRSGANVLTF
TRBV12-3/TRBV12-4	TRBJ2-2	CASSLLTSGSSGGELFF
TRBV7-2	TRBJ1-5	CASSLAPGGASNQPQHF
TRBV7-2	TRBJ1-4	CASSLVRGSREKLFF
TRBV12-3/TRBV12-4	TRBJ2-1	CASSLGTGTYNEQFF
TRBV11-2	TRBJ2-2	CASSLRLHEVEVGELFF
TRBV29-1	TRBJ2-5	CSVALGAETQYF
TRBV25-1	TRBJ2-5	CASSGIQETQYF